What follows describes a single T cell receptor beta chain. The antigen is not known. This record comes from a study of neoadjuvant anti-PD-1 for oral cavity cancer. Study-wide findings and caveats: PBMC Gini-index clonality exceeded responders' in non-responders post-nivolumab.

Per germline, CDR1 SQVTM and CDR2 ANQGSEA. The CDR3 has 14 residues. Assay: immunoSEQ multiplex PCR; the TCRdb copy retains only in-frame clones and omits some. The sample has tens of thousands of clones, around 82% seen once. Patients had HPV-negative, locally advanced oral cavity squamous cell carcinoma. Blood cells were analyzed directly, without culture or expansion. The chain combines TRBV29-1 with TRBJ2-1; TRBD2 matches at 8 bases. Sequencing used PBMCs, obtained before nivolumab (anti-PD-1) treatment. This clonotype was sampled from a person between 35 and 79 years old with oral cavity squamous cell carcinoma. The CDR3 here is CGTFRGGAYNEQFF. The CDR3 nucleotides are TGCGGAACTTTCCGGGGGGGGGCATACAATGAGCAGTTCTTC.